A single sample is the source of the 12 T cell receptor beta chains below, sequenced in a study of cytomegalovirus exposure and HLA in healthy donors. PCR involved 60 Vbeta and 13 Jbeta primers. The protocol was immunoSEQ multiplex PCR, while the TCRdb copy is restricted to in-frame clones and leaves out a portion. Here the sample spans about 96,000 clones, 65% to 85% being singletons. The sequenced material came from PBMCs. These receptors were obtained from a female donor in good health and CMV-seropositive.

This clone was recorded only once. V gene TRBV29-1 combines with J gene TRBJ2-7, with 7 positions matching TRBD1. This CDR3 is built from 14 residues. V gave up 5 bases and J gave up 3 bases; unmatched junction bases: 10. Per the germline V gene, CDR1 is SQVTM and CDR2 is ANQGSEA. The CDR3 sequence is CSVWEQGSVYEQYF. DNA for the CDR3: TGCAGCGTTTGGGAACAGGGGTCTGTCTACGAGCAGTACTTC.

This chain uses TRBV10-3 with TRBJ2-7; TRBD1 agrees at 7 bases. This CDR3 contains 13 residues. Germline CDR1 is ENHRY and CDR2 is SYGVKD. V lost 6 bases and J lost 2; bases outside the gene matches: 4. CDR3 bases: TGTGCCATCAGGGGGACAGACGCCTACGAGCAGTACTTC. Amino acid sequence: CAIRGTDAYEQYF.

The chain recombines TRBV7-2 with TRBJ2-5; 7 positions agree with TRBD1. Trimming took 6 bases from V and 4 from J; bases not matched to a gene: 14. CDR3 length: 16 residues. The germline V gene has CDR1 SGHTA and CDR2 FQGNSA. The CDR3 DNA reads TGTGCCAGCAGACTTTACAGGGGCGCGGGTAGAGAGACCCAGTACTTC. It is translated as CASRLYRGAGRETQYF.

CDR3 DNA: TGTGCCAGCAGCCAGACGGCCGGGCTAGCGGGAAACACCATATATTTT. It translates to CASSQTAGLAGNTIYF. The chain is built from TRBV4-2 and TRBJ1-3; D is undetermined. Germline V CDR1 and CDR2: LGHNA, YNFKEQ. V dropped 3 bases and J dropped 4 bases, with 16 bases sitting between them. The CDR3 is 16 residues long.

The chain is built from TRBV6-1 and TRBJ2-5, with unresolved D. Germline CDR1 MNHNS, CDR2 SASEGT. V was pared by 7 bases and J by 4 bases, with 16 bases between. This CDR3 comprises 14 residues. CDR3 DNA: TGTGCCAGCATCCTCCTTCGGGTGGGAGAGACCCAGTACTTC. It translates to CASILLRVGETQYF.

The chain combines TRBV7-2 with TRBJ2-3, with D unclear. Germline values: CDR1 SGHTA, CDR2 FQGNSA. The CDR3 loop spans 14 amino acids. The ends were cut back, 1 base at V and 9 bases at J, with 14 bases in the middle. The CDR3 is CASSLGFDGGTQYF. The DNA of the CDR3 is TGTGCCAGCAGCTTAGGATTCGATGGCGGCACGCAGTATTTT.

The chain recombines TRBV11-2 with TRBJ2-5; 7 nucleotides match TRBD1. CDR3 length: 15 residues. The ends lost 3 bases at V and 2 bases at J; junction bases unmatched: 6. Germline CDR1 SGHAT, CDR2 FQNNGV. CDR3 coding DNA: TGTGCCAGCAGCTTCGAGACAGGGTTTCAAGAGACCCAGTACTTC. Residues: CASSFETGFQETQYF.

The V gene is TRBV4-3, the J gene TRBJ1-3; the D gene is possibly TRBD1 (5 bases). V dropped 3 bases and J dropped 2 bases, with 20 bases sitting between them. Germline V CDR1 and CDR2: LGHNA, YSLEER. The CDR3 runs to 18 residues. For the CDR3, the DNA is TGCGCCAGCAGCCAGGAAATAGGTGGCAGGGTCGCTGGAAACACCATATATTTT. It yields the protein CASSQEIGGRVAGNTIYF.

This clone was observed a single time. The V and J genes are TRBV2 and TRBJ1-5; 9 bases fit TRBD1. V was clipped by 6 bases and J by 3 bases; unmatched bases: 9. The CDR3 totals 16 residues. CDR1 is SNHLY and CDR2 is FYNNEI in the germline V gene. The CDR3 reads CASRGQGQGINQPQHF. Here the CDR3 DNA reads TGTGCCAGCAGGGGCCAGGGACAGGGTATCAATCAGCCCCAGCATTTT.

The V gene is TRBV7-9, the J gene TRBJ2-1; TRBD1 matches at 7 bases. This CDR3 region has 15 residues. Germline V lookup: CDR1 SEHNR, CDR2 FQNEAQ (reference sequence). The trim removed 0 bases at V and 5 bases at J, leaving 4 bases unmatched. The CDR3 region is CASSLATTGNNEQFF. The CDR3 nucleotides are TGTGCCAGCAGCTTAGCTACGACAGGGAACAATGAGCAGTTCTTC.

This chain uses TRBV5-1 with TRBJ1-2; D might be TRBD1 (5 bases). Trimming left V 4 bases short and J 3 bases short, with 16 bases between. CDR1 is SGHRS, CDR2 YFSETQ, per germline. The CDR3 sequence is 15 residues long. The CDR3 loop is CASSQGQGIDYGYTF. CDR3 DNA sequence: TGCGCCAGCAGCCAGGGCCAGGGTATAGACTATGGCTACACCTTC.

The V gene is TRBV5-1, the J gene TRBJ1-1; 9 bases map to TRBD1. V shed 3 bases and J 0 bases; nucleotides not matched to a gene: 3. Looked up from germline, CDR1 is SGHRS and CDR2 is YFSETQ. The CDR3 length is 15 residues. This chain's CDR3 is CASSWGQGMNTEAFF. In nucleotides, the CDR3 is TGCGCCAGCAGCTGGGGACAGGGCATGAACACTGAAGCTTTCTTT.